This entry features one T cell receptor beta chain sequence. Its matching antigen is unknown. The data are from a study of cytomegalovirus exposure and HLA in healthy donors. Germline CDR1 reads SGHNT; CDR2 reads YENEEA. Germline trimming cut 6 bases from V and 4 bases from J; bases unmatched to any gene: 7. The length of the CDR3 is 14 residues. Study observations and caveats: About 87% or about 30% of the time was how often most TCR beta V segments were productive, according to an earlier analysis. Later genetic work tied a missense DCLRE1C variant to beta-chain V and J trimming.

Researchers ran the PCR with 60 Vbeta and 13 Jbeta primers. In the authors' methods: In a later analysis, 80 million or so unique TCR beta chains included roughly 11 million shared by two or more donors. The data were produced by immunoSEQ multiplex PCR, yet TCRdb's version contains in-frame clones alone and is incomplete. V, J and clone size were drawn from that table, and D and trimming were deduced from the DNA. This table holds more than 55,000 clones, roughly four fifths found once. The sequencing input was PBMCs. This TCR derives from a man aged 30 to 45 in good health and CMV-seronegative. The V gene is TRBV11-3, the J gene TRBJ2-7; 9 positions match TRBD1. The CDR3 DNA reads TGTGCCAGCAGTTCTCAGGACAGGGGATACGAGCAGTACTTC. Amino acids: CASSSQDRGYEQYF.